Many counts were recorded for the clone carrying this T cell receptor (beta chain). This beta chain is an off-target read within a library intended for alpha chains, so its frequency means little. The CDR3 contains 14 residues. V was pared by 0 bases and J by 6 bases, with 3 bases of the junction left unmatched. Germline V gene data show CDR1 as SGHNT and CDR2 as YYREEE (reference sequence). Time point meaning: sample taken at primary tumor resection. The input material, whole RNA from tumor, nontumor lung or frozen PBMC, was sequenced unsorted. The donors comprised around 76 untreated early-stage non-small cell lung cancer patients. Every cDNA TCR molecule received its own unique molecular identifier. TCRdb reprocessed the 5' RACE reads via MiXCR and lists one record per CDR3 protein. Here the sample spans approximately 12,000 distinct CDR3 sequences, approximately 6.2% being singletons. The source of the sample is a study of spatial heterogeneity in lung cancer. About the research overall: Each time, sequencing found more beta-chain sequences than alpha-chain sequences. The library had UMIs, and each TCR and UMI pair averaged more than ten raw reads.

The material was normal lung tissue next to the tumor, obtained at surgery. V and J are TRBV5-4 and TRBJ1-5, with TRBD1 matching 7 bases. The clonotype comes from a male donor with early-stage non-small cell lung cancer. CDR3 sequence: CASSLEGAGQPQHF. CDR3 bases: TGTGCCAGCAGCTTGGAGGGGGCAGGTCAGCCCCAGCATTTT.